This paragraph reports one T cell receptor beta chain. Its cognate antigen is unknown. This record comes from a study of T cell responses to AZD1222 COVID-19 vaccine. Study findings and constraints: There were mostly white British donors and more females than males, and clonal diversity was possibly underestimated.

Germline assignment: CDR1 SGHTA and CDR2 FQGNSA. V lost 4 bases, J lost 1 base, and 7 bases lay in between. This CDR3 is 13 amino acids long. The method was immunoSEQ multiplex PCR; TCRdb's version includes in-frame clones alone and lacks a portion of them. Here the sample spans more than 95,000 clones, 80% to 90% being singletons. J is TRBJ1-2 and V is TRBV7-2; D gene unclear. This receptor was identified in an adult in good health. The starting material was peripheral blood, obtained on day 0 of AZD1222 vaccination. CDR3 bases: TGTGCCAGCAGCTGGAAGATTAACTATGGCTACACCTTC. Its protein product is CASSWKINYGYTF.